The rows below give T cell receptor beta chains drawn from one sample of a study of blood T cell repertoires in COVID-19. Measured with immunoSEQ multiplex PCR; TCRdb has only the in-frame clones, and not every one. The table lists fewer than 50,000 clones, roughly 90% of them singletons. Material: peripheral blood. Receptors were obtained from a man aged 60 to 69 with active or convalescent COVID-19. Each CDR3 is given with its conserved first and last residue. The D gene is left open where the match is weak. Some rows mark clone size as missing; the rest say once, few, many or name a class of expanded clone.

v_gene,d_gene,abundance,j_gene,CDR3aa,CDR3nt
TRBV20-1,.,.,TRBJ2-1,CSASSARNEQFF,TGCAGTGCTAGTAGCGCGAGGAATGAGCAGTTCTTC
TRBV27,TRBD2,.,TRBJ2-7,CASSLQTGRWYEQYF,TGTGCCAGCAGTTTACAGACCGGGAGGTGGTACGAGCAGTACTTC
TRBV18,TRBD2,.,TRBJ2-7,CASSILAGVGYEQYF,TGTGCCAGCTCAATACTAGCGGGAGTTGGCTACGAGCAGTACTTC
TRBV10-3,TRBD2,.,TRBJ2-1,CAISESTSGRGEQFF,TGTGCCATCAGTGAGTCTACTAGCGGGAGGGGTGAGCAGTTCTTC
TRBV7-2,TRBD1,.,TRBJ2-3,CASSPTGTGFTDTQYF,TGTGCCAGCAGTCCCACCGGGACAGGTTTCACAGATACGCAGTATTTT
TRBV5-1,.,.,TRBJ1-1,CASTWTENTEAFF,TGCGCCAGCACATGGACAGAGAACACTGAAGCTTTCTTT
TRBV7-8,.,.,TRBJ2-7,CASSHSPYEQYF,TGTGCCAGCAGCCACAGTCCCTACGAGCAGTACTTC
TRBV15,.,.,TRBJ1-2,CATSRDRSGGYTF,TGTGCCACCAGCAGAGATCGAAGCGGGGGCTACACCTTC
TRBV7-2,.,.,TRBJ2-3,CASSFLASDTQYF,TGTGCCAGCAGCTTTCTAGCATCGGATACGCAGTATTTT
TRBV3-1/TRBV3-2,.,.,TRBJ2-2,CASSQGSGTNTGELFF,TGTGCCAGCAGCCAAGGATCTGGCACGAACACCGGGGAGCTGTTTTTT
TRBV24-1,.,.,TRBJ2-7,CATSHNWPGEQYF,TGTGCCACCAGTCACAACTGGCCCGGGGAGCAGTACTTC
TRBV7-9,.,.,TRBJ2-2,CASSLRTVHTGELFF,TGTGCCAGCAGCTTAAGGACAGTTCATACCGGGGAGCTGTTTTTT
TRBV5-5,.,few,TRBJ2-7,CASSLLLGPYEQYF,TGTGCCAGCAGCTTGCTGTTGGGCCCCTACGAGCAGTACTTC
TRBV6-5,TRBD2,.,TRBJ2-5,CASRGAGGRETQYF,TGTGCCAGCAGAGGAGCGGGAGGTCGTGAGACCCAGTACTTC
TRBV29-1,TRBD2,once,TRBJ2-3,CSVDALAGGVAQYF,TGCAGCGTTGACGCCCTAGCGGGAGGGGTCGCGCAGTATTTT
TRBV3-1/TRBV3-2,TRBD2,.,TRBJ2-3,CASSQGLAGGGMGDTQYF,TGTGCCAGCAGCCAAGGACTAGCGGGAGGAGGGATGGGAGATACGCAGTATTTT
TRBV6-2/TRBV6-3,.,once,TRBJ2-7,CASSSGHAYEQYF,TGTGCCAGCAGCTCGGGTCACGCCTACGAGCAGTACTTC
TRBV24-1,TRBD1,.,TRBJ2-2,CATSGGQGDGELFF,TGTGCCACCAGTGGTGGACAGGGTGACGGGGAGCTGTTTTTT
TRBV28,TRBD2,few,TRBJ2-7,CASGAGGSYEQYF,TGTGCCAGCGGAGCGGGAGGGTCCTACGAGCAGTACTTC
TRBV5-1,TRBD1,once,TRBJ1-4,CASSREPTGPYNEKLFF,TGCGCCAGCAGCAGGGAACCGACAGGGCCCTACAATGAAAAACTGTTTTTT
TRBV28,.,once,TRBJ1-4,CASSLTGGSREKLFF,TGTGCCAGCAGTCTCACCGGCGGGTCTAGAGAAAAACTGTTTTTT
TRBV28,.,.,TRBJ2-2,CASSVVTGELFF,TGTGCCAGCAGTGTAGTTACCGGGGAGCTGTTTTTT
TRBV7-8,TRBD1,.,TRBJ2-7,CASSLGQGARYEQYF,TGTGCCAGCAGCTTAGGGCAGGGGGCGCGGTACGAGCAGTACTTC
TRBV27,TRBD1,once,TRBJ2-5,CASSLFRTGVEETQYF,TGTGCCAGCAGTTTATTTCGTACAGGGGTTGAGGAGACCCAGTACTTC
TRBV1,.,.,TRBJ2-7,CTSFCGPGQGGYEQYF,TGCACCAGTTTCTGTGGTCCCGGACAGGGTGGCTACGAGCAGTACTTC
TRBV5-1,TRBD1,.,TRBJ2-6,CASGGQGGSGANVLTF,TGCGCCAGCGGGGGACAGGGTGGTTCTGGGGCCAACGTCCTGACTTTC
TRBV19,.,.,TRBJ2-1,CASEGYRAARNEQFF,TGTGCCAGCGAGGGATACAGGGCGGCGAGGAATGAGCAGTTCTTC
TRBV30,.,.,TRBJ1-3,CAWSWGEVSSGNTIYF,TGTGCCTGGAGCTGGGGGGAGGTGAGCTCTGGAAACACCATATATTTT
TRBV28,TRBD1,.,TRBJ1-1,CASIKGGQGNTEAFF,TGTGCCAGCATCAAAGGGGGCCAGGGGAACACTGAAGCTTTCTTT
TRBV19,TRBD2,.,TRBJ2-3,CASQSGVGTDTQYF,TGTGCCAGTCAGAGCGGGGTCGGCACAGATACGCAGTATTTT
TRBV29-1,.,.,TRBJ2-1,CSTRTAAPEQFF,TGCAGCACCCGGACAGCAGCCCCTGAGCAGTTCTTC
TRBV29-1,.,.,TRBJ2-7,CSAQVKPSSYEQYF,TGCAGCGCACAGGTGAAGCCCTCTTCCTACGAGCAGTACTTC
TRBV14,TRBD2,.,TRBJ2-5,CASSLISGRAETQYF,TGTGCCAGCAGCCTAATAAGCGGGAGGGCAGAGACCCAGTACTTC
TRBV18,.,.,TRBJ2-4,CASSPNREGNIQYF,TGTGCCAGCTCACCGAACAGGGAGGGAAACATTCAGTACTTC
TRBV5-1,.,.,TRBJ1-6,CASSSDPSGSPLHF,TGCGCCAGCAGTTCTGACCCCTCAGGTTCACCCCTCCACTTT
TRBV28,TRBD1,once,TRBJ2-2,CASRRDRGNTGELFF,TGTGCCAGCAGACGGGACAGGGGGAACACCGGGGAGCTGTTTTTT
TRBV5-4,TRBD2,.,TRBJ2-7,CASSKLAGLNYEQYF,TGTGCCAGCAGCAAACTAGCGGGTCTAAACTACGAGCAGTACTTC
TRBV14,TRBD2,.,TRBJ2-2,CASSQGPAWTSTTGELFF,TGTGCCAGCAGCCAAGGACCCGCTTGGACTAGCACTACCGGGGAGCTGTTTTTT
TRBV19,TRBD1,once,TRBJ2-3,CASSLGQGLDTQYF,TGTGCCAGTAGTCTAGGACAGGGGTTGGATACGCAGTATTTT
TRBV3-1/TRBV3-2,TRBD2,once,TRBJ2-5,CASSQGTGTTGETQYF,TGTGCCAGCAGCCAGGGGACCGGGACTACCGGTGAGACCCAGTACTTC
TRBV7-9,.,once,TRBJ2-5,CASSLVTGSQETQYF,TGTGCCAGCAGCTTAGTAACCGGGAGCCAAGAGACCCAGTACTTC
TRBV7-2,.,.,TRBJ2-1,CASSLSVQAEREQFF,TGTGCCAGCAGCTTATCGGTTCAAGCGGAAAGGGAGCAGTTCTTC
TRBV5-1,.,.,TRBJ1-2,CASSPISGANYGYTF,TGCGCCAGCAGTCCCATCTCGGGGGCTAACTATGGCTACACCTTC
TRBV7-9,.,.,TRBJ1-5,CASGTQNQPQHF,TGTGCCAGTGGGACACAAAATCAGCCCCAGCATTTT
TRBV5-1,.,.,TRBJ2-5,CASSSAGRVEETQYF,TGCGCCAGCAGCTCAGCGGGCAGGGTCGAAGAGACCCAGTACTTC
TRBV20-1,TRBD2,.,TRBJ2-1,CSASRESGSRFDEQFF,TGCAGTGCTAGTAGGGAGAGCGGGAGTAGGTTCGATGAGCAGTTCTTC